This section outlines one T cell receptor (beta chain) sequence together with its context. Germline CDR1 reads SGHRS; CDR2 reads YFSETQ. The J segment lost 2 bases and the V segment lost 4 bases, leaving 7 bases of the junction unmatched. This CDR3 is 16 amino acids long. The data originate from a study of blood T cell repertoires in COVID-19. As for the study in general: Samples representing acute and convalescent COVID-19 were sourced from the United States, Italy and Spain.

TCRdb keeps only in-frame clones here, not all; method: immunoSEQ multiplex PCR. This sample has around 150,000 clones; approximately 79% occur once, and the top ten carry under 9%. The source material was peripheral blood. This receptor was obtained from a woman between 35 and 50 years old with COVID-19, enrolled during active disease. The rearrangement uses TRBV5-1 and TRBJ2-1; TRBD2 matches 9 bases. The CDR3 loop reads CASSVPLAGTYNEQFF. The CDR3 bases are TGCGCCAGCAGCGTCCCCCTAGCGGGAACCTACAATGAGCAGTTCTTC.